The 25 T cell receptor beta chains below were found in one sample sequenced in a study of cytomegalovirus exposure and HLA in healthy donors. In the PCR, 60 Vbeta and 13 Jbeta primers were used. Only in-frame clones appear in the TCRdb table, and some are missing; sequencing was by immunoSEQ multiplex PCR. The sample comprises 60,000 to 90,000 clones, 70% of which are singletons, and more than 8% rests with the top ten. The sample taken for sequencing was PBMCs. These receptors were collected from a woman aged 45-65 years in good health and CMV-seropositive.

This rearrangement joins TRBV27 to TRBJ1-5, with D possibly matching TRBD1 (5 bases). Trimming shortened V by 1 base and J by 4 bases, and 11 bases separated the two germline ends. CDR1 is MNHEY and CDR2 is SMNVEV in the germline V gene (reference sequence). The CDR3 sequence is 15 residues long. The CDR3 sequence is CASSLFQGGNQPQHF. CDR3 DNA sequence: TGTGCCAGCAGTTTATTCCAGGGTGGTAATCAGCCCCAGCATTTT.

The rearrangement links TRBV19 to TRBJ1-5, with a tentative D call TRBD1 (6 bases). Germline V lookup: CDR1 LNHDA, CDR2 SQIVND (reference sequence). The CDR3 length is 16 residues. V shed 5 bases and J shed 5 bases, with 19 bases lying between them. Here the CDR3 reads CASSAWGGAVDQPQHF. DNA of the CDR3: TGTGCCAGTAGTGCCTGGGGGGGGGCTGTCGATCAGCCCCAGCATTTT.

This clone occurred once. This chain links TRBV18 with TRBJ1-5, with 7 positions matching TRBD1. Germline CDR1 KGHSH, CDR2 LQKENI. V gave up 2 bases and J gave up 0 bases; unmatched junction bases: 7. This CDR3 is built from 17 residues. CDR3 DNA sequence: TGTGCCAGCTCACCAGGGACAGTCCTTTCTAGCAATCAGCCCCAGCATTTT. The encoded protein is CASSPGTVLSSNQPQHF.

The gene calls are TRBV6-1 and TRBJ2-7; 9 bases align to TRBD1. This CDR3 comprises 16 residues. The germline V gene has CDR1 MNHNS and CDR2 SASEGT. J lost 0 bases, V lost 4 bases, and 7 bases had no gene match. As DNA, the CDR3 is TGTGCCAGCAGTGGTGGAGGGACAGGGCTCTCCTACGAGCAGTACTTC. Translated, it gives CASSGGGTGLSYEQYF.

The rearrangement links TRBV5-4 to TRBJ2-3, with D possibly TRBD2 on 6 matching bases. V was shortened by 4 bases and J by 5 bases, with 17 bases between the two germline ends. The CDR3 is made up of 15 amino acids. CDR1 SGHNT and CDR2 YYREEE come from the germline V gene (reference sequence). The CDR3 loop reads CASSPAGGRLDTQYF. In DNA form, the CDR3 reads TGTGCCAGCAGCCCCGCCGGGGGACGCCTAGATACGCAGTATTTT.

CDR3 residues: CASSDWQGASGNTIYF. The CDR3 bases are TGTGCCAGCAGCGACTGGCAGGGGGCATCAGGAAACACCATATATTTT. The genes are TRBV7-9 and TRBJ1-3, with 8 bases aligning to TRBD1. V was clipped by 5 bases and J by 4 bases; unmatched bases: 10. The CDR3 has 16 amino acids. The germline V gene has CDR1 SEHNR and CDR2 FQNEAQ (reference sequence).

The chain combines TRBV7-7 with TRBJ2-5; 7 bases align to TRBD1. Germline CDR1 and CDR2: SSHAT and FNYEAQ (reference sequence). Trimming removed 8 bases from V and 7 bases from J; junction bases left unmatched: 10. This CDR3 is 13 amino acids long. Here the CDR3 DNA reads TGTGCCAGCGGACAGGACGGCCGCCGGACCCAGTACTTC. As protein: CASGQDGRRTQYF. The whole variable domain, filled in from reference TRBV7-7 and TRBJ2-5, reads GAGVSQSPRYKVTKRGQDVTLRCDPISSHATLYWYQQALGQGPEFLTYFNYEAQPDKSGLPSDRFSAERPEGSISTLTIQRTEQRDSAMYRCASGQDGRRTQYFGPGTRLLVL.

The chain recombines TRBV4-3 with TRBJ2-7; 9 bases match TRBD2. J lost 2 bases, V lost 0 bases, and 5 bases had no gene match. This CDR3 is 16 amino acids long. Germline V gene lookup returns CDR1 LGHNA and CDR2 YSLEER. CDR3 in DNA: TGCGCCAGCAGCCAAGATCGAGGCGGGGGGGCCTACGAGCAGTACTTC. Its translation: CASSQDRGGGAYEQYF.

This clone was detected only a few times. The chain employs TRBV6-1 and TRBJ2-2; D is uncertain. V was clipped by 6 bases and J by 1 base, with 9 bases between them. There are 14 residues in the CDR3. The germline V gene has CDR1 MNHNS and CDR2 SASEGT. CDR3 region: CASRLEMNTGELFF. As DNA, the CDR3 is TGTGCCAGCAGGTTAGAGATGAACACCGGGGAGCTGTTTTTT.

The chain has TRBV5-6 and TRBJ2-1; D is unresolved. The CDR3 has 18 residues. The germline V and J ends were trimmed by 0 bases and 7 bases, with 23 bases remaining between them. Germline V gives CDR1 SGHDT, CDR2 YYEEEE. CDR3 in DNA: TGTGCCAGCAGCTTGGCTTATGGTCGCCTTAGCCCGGTGAATGAGCAGTTCTTC. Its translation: CASSLAYGRLSPVNEQFF.

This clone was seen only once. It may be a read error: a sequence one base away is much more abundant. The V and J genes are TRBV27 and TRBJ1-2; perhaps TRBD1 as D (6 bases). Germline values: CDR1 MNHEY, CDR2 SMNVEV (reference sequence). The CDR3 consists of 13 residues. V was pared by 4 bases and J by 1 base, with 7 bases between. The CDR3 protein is CASSSGDNYGYTF. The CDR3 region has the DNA TGTGCCAGCAGTTCAGGGGATAACTATGGCTACACCTTC.

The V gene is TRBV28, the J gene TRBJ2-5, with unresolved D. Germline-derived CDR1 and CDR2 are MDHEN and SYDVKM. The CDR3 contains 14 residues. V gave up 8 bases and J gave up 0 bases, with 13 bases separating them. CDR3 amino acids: CASQRPQDQETQYF. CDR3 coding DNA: TGTGCCAGCCAGAGACCCCAGGACCAAGAGACCCAGTACTTC.

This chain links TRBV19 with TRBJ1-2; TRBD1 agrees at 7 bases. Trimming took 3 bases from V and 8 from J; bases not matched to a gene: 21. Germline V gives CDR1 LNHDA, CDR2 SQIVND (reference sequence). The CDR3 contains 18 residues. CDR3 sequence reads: CASSISLGGTTMRRGYTF. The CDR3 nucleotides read TGTGCCAGTAGTATTTCCTTAGGGGGCACGACTATGCGGAGGGGCTACACCTTC.

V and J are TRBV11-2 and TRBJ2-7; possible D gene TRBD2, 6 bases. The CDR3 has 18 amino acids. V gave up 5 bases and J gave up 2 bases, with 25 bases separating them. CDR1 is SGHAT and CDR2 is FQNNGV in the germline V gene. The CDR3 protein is CASSVPGRGVAVTYEQYF. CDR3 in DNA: TGTGCCAGCAGCGTACCTGGGCGGGGAGTAGCGGTAACCTACGAGCAGTACTTC.

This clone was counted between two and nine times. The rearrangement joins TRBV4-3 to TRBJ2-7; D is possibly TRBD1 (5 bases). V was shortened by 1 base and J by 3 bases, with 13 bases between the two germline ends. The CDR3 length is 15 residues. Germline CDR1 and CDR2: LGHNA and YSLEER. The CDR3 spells CASSQGRQGFYEQYF. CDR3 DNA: TGCGCCAGCAGCCAAGGTCGTCAGGGTTTCTACGAGCAGTACTTC.

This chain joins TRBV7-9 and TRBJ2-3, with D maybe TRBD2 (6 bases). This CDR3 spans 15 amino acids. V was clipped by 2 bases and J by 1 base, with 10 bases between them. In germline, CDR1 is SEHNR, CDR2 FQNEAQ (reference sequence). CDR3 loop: CASSLWGVGTDTQYF. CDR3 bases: TGTGCCAGCAGCTTATGGGGGGTGGGCACAGATACGCAGTATTTT. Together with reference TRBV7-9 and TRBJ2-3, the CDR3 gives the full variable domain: DTGVSQNPRHKITKRGQNVTFRCDPISEHNRLYWYRQTLGQGPEFLTYFQNEAQLEKSRLLSDRFSAERPKGSFSTLEIQRTEQGDSAMYLCASSLWGVGTDTQYFGPGTRLTVL.

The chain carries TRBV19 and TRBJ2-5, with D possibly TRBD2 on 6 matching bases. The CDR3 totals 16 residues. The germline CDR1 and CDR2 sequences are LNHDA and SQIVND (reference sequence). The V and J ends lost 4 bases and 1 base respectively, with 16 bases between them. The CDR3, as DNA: TGTGCCAGTAGTAGGTCAGCGGGCAACCTCCAAGAGACCCAGTACTTC. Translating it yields CASSRSAGNLQETQYF.

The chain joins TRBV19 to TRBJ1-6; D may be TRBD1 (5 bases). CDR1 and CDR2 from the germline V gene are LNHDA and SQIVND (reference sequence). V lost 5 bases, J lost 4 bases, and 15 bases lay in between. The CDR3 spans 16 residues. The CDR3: CASSEAGPFYNSPLHF. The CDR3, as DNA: TGTGCCAGTAGTGAAGCGGGACCTTTTTATAATTCACCCCTCCACTTT.

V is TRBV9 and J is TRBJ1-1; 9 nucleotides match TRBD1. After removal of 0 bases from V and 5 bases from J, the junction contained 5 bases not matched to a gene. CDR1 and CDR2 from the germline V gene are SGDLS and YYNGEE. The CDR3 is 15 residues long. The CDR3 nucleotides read TGTGCCAGCAGCGTAGGAGACAGGGGGGGGACTGAAGCTTTCTTT. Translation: CASSVGDRGGTEAFF.

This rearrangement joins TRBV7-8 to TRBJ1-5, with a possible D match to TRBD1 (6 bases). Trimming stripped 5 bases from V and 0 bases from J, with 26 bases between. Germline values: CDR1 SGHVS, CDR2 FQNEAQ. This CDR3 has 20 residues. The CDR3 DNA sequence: TGTGCCAGCAGCCCGACGCGCCAAACACAGGGATTTTATAGCAATCAGCCCCAGCATTTT. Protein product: CASSPTRQTQGFYSNQPQHF.

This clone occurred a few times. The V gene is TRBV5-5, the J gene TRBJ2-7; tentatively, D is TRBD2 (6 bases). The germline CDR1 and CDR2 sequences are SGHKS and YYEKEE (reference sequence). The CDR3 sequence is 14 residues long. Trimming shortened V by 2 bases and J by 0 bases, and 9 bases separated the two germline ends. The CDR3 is CASSFGLFSYEQYF. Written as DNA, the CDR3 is TGTGCCAGCAGCTTCGGACTATTCTCCTACGAGCAGTACTTC.

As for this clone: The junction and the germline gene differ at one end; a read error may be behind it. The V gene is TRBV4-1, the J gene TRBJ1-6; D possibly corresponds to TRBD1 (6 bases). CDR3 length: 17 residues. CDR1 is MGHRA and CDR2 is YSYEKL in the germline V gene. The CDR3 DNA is TGCGCCAGCAGTAGCCTCCTTTTCAGGGGCGTCGATTCATCCCTCCACTTT. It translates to CASSSLLFRGVDSSLHF.

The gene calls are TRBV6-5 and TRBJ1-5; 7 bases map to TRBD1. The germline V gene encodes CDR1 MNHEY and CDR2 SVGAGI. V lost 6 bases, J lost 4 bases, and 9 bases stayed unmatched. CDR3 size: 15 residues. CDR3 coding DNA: TGTGCCAGCAGCTCCAGGGCAGGGGGGAATCAGCCCCAGCATTTT. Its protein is CASSSRAGGNQPQHF.

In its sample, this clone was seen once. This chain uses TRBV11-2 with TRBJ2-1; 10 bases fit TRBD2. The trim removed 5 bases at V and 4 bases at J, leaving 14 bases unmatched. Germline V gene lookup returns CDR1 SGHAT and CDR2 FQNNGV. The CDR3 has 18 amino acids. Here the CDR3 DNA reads TGTGCCAGCAGCCCCCGACTGTCTAGCGGGAGAGGTTACAATGAGCAGTTCTTC. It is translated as CASSPRLSSGRGYNEQFF.

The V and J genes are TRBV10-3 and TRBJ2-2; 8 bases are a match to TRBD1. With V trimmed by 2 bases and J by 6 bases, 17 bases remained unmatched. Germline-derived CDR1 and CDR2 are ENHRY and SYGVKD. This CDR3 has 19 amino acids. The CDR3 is CAISEQGTPRQGSPGELFF. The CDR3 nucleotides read TGTGCCATCAGTGAGCAGGGTACACCCCGACAGGGGTCCCCCGGGGAGCTGTTTTTT.